Presented here are 9 T cell receptor beta chains from one specimen sequenced in a study of graft-versus-host responses after intestinal transplantation. Some clones are missing from TCRdb's copy, which holds only in-frame ones; the method was immunoSEQ multiplex PCR. The sample consists of some 39,000 clones, 85% to 95% of them appearing once. The sequences come from PBMCs, collected 734 days after intestinal transplantation. The receptors derive from a human patient who received an intestinal transplant, so some T cells may come from the graft donor.

The chain links TRBV9 to TRBJ2-1; 10 nucleotides line up with TRBD2. The V gene's germline CDR1 is SGDLS and CDR2 YYNGEE. J was trimmed by 7 bases and V by 4 bases; bases with no gene match: 8. CDR3 length equals 15 residues. CDR3 in amino acids: CASSLSGGAGNEQFF. DNA of the CDR3: TGTGCCAGCAGCCTAAGCGGGGGGGCAGGGAATGAGCAGTTCTTC.

The chain recombines TRBV7-6 with TRBJ2-7; 9 bases align to TRBD2. Trimming took 1 base from V and 5 from J; bases not matched to a gene: 6. The CDR3 totals 15 residues. The V gene's germline CDR1 is SGHVS and CDR2 FNYEAQ. CDR3 region: CASSLEAGGNNEQYF. The DNA of the CDR3 is TGTGCCAGCAGCTTAGAAGCGGGGGGCAACAACGAGCAGTACTTC.

This clone came up a few times. V gene TRBV19 combines with J gene TRBJ1-5; D may be TRBD1 (5 bases). Germline V gene sequence: CDR1 LNHDA, CDR2 SQIVND (reference sequence). Trimming left V 3 bases short and J 5 bases short, with 11 bases between. The CDR3 spans 14 residues. CDR3 in amino acids: CASSIWGLDQPQHF. The CDR3 DNA sequence: TGTGCCAGTAGTATCTGGGGGTTGGATCAGCCCCAGCATTTT. Complete variable domain (other parts from reference TRBV19 and TRBJ1-5): DGGITQSPKYLFRKEGQNVTLSCEQNLNHDAMYWYRQDPGQGLRLIYYSQIVNDFQKGDIAEGYSVSREKKESFPLTVTSAQKNPTAFYLCASSIWGLDQPQHFGDGTRLSIL.

This clone was counted only a few times. The V call is TRBV6-5, the J call TRBJ2-7; TRBD1 matches 7 bases. Trimming removed 5 bases from V and 1 base from J; junction bases left unmatched: 8. CDR1 is MNHEY and CDR2 is SVGAGI in the germline V gene. The CDR3 loop spans 15 amino acids. This chain's CDR3 is CASSVGETGSYEQYF. The DNA for the CDR3 is TGTGCCAGCAGTGTTGGAGAGACAGGGTCCTACGAGCAGTACTTC.

This sequence joins TRBV6-5 and TRBJ1-1, with a possible D match to TRBD1 (6 bases). From germline, CDR1 is MNHEY and CDR2 SVGAGI. The CDR3 has 14 amino acids. Trimming left V 8 bases short and J 1 base short, with 14 bases between. The CDR3 protein is CASEPGHKNTEAFF. In DNA, the CDR3 is TGTGCCAGCGAACCGGGACACAAGAACACTGAAGCTTTCTTT.

The chain links TRBV7-3 to TRBJ2-3, with a weak D call TRBD1 (5 bases). The germline gives CDR1 SGHTA, CDR2 FQGTGA. This CDR3 comprises 15 residues. With 5 bases removed from V and 1 base from J, the gap between germline ends came to 13 bases. The CDR3: CASSVGVSGTDTQYF. CDR3 DNA sequence: TGTGCCAGCAGCGTAGGGGTCTCTGGCACAGATACGCAGTATTTT. Full variable domain (remainder filled in from reference TRBV7-3 and TRBJ2-3): GAGVSQTPSNKVTEKGKYVELRCDPISGHTALYWYRQSLGQGPEFLIYFQGTGAADDSGLPNDRFFAVRPEGSVSTLKIQRTERGDSAVYLCASSVGVSGTDTQYFGPGTRLTVL.

The chain combines TRBV5-6 with TRBJ1-1; tentatively, D is TRBD1 (5 bases). Per the germline V gene, CDR1 is SGHDT and CDR2 is YYEEEE. This CDR3 comprises 13 residues. The ends were cut back, 4 bases at V and 3 bases at J, with 10 bases in the middle. CDR3 bases: TGTGCCAGCAGCCCGACAGCGTACACTGAAGCTTTCTTT. Residues: CASSPTAYTEAFF.

This clone showed up just a few times. Written as DNA, the CDR3 is TGTGCCAGCAGCGGTAACACCTACTATGGCTACACCTTC. This translates into CASSGNTYYGYTF. The chain uses TRBV11-3 and TRBJ1-2, with D uncertain. Germline V gene lookup returns CDR1 SGHNT and CDR2 YENEEA. Trimming left V 5 bases short and J 3 bases short, with 10 bases between. There are 13 residues in the CDR3.

The chain links TRBV11-3 to TRBJ1-1, with D hard to call. The germline gives CDR1 SGHNT, CDR2 YENEEA. With 0 bases removed from V and 0 bases from J, the gap between germline ends came to 5 bases. This CDR3 contains 14 residues. CDR3 residues: CASSLDGVNTEAFF. The DNA for the CDR3 is TGTGCCAGCAGCTTAGATGGGGTGAACACTGAAGCTTTCTTT.